The count of the clone carrying this TCR beta chain is one. This CDR3 region has 14 residues. V lost 0 bases, J lost 2 bases, and 8 bases lay in between. Germline V CDR1 and CDR2: SGHNT, YENEEA. Method: immunoSEQ multiplex PCR; TCRdb's copy keeps in-frame clones and lacks some. In the table there are roughly 70,000 clones, 82% of which are singletons. The data originate from a study of OX40 agonist ivuxolimab in advanced cancers. Sequenced here: CD4+ or CD8+ T cells sorted from blood, sampled in a trial of the OX40 agonist ivuxolimab. The sequence was collected from an adult with an advanced solid tumor such as melanoma, head and neck, liver or kidney cancer. This chain uses TRBV11-3 with TRBJ2-7, with a possible D match to TRBD1 (6 bases). CDR3 sequence reads: CASSLDRGPYEQYV. CDR3 DNA sequence: TGTGCCAGCAGCTTAGACAGGGGTCCCTACGAGCAGTACGTC.